This TCR beta chain was recorded in a study of T cells in Graves' hyperthyroidism and ophthalmopathy. The study, taken as a whole, reports: In the analysis, a 13 V-J model separated ophthalmopathy from stable hyperthyroidism. Within blood appeared most thyroid clonotypes that had expanded above 0.001.

TCR beta CDR3 regions were amplified from RNA transcripts. TCR CDR3 underwent first-round RT-PCR with the HTBI primer set. Each CDR3 protein gets one entry after TCRdb re-called the multiplex PCR reads with MiXCR. The sample consists of approximately 600,000 distinct CDR3 sequences, 15% to 20% of them appearing once. With respect to this clonotype: Its antigen remains unknown.

CDR3 length equals 15 residues. Germline-derived CDR1 and CDR2 are SQVTM and ANQGSEA. V lost 4 bases to trimming and J lost 1 base; unmatched junction nucleotides: 7. The material sequenced was blood. The chain joins TRBV29-1 to TRBJ2-1; the match to TRBD2 covers 7 bases. This TCR derives from a woman aged 30 to 39 with Graves' hyperthyroidism. CDR3 coding DNA: TGCAGCGTTGCTACGACTAGCATGTCCTACAATGAGCAGTTCTTC. It translates to CSVATTSMSYNEQFF.